This TCR beta chain originates from a study of T-cell reconstitution after alpha-beta-depleted transplantation in children. Unique molecular identifiers were incorporated into the prepared TCRbeta library. Each CDR3 protein gets one entry after TCRdb re-called the PCR reads with MiXCR. Found here are about 640,000 distinct CDR3 sequences, roughly 17% of them singletons; the top ten hold about 1.1%. CDR1 is SGHRS and CDR2 is YFSETQ in the germline V gene. Trimming removed 0 bases at V and 2 bases at J, with 9 bases between. The CDR3 length is 15 residues. The clonotype originates from a human donor who donated a stem cell graft to a child with acute myeloid leukemia. The chain combines TRBV5-1 with TRBJ2-1; D ambiguous. The sequences come from PBMCs from the stem cell graft donor, collected from the stem cell graft. The CDR3 bases are TGCGCCAGCAGCTTGGGGCAGTCGGCCTACAATGAGCAGTTCTTC. Protein: CASSLGQSAYNEQFF. Full variable domain (remainder filled in from reference TRBV5-1 and TRBJ2-1): KAGVTQTPRYLIKTRGQQVTLSCSPISGHRSVSWYQQTPGQGLQFLFEYFSETQRNKGNFPGRFSGRQFSNSRSEMNVSTLELGDSALYLCASSLGQSAYNEQFFGPGTRLTVL.